The source of this TCR beta chain is a study of T cell responses to AZD1222 COVID-19 vaccine. Repertoires were generated with immunoSEQ multiplex PCR, while TCRdb's copy carries only in-frame clones and drops some. The sample gives 130,000 or so clones, approximately 85% of which show up once; 9% to 9.5% is in the top ten. Germline values: CDR1 SGHRS, CDR2 YFSETQ. The CDR3 is 17 amino acids. With 7 bases clipped from V and 1 base from J, the junction kept 15 bases outside the gene matches. The sequence was obtained from an adult in good health. The chain couples TRBV5-1 to TRBJ1-1; 8 nucleotides align to TRBD1. The sequencing used peripheral blood, collected on day 0 of AZD1222 vaccination. CDR3 amino acids: CASGTGSTGFRNTEAFF. CDR3 in DNA: TGCGCCAGCGGGACAGGTTCCACCGGTTTTAGGAACACTGAAGCTTTCTTT.